This TCR beta chain stems from a study of blood T cell repertoires in COVID-19. This clone has just a few counts. Repertoires were generated with immunoSEQ multiplex PCR, while TCRdb's copy carries only in-frame clones and drops some. The sample carries about 380,000 clones, 88% recorded once. This CDR3 contains 17 residues. This rearrangement joins TRBV21-1 to TRBJ1-1; TRBD1 was called by the table and not checked on the DNA. TRBV21-1 is designated a pseudogene. This TCR was recovered from a woman in her late teens or twenties who had recovered from COVID-19. Material for sequencing was PBMCs or T cells enriched from blood (not recorded which). The chain's CDR3 is CASNLFPDRTANTEAFF. In DNA form, the CDR3 reads TGTGCCAGCAACCTCTTCCCAGACAGGACTGCGAACACTGAAGCTTTCTTT.